The T cell receptor (beta chain) described here comes from a study of Tregs in tolerant kidney transplant recipients. From germline, CDR1 is SNHLY and CDR2 FYNNEI. V was clipped by 6 bases and J by 4 bases, with 12 bases between them. The CDR3 loop spans 13 amino acids. Sequencing used immunoSEQ multiplex PCR; TCRdb keeps in-frame clones, though not all of them. The data contain tens of thousands of clones, 91% of them singletons. Recipients received nonmyeloablative bone marrow transplants from related graft donors, with transient mixed chimerism. This clone has just a few counts. The source is a human patient who received a combined kidney and bone marrow transplant. The graft donor may have given rise to some T cells. This specimen was CD4+ T cells from blood (PBMCs), taken 24 months after the transplant. The chain carries TRBV2 and TRBJ1-2; possibly TRBD1 for D (5 bases). CDR3 nucleotides: TGTGCCAGCAGGATTACAGGCCTCTATGGCTACACCTTC. This translates into CASRITGLYGYTF.